This TCR beta chain was sequenced for a study of OX40 agonist ivuxolimab in advanced cancers. Turning to the study itself: Hepatocellular carcinoma, melanoma, renal cell or head and neck cancer occurred in dose-escalation patients. Past anti-PD-1, anti-PD-L1 or anti-CTLA-4 therapy was accepted, and approximately 37% had received some.

The CDR3 has 16 amino acids. CDR1 SGHRS and CDR2 YFSETQ come from the germline V gene. V dropped 0 bases and J dropped 0 bases, with 7 bases sitting between them. Method: immunoSEQ multiplex PCR; TCRdb's copy keeps in-frame clones and lacks some. The sample holds around 85,000 clones, 91% seen once. The receptor's source is an adult with an advanced solid tumor such as melanoma, head and neck, liver or kidney cancer. The gene calls are TRBV5-1 and TRBJ2-6, with D hard to call. The source was CD4+ or CD8+ T cells sorted from blood, collected in a trial of the OX40 agonist ivuxolimab. The CDR3 DNA reads TGCGCCAGCAGCTTGGCAGGAAGCTCTGGGGCCAACGTCCTGACTTTC. Translation gives CASSLAGSSGANVLTF.